This T cell receptor beta chain was identified during a study of beta chain features in type 1 diabetes. Over 95% purity was reached by all sorted populations. This CDR3 is built from 14 residues. Germline V gene sequence: CDR1 SEHNR, CDR2 FQNEAQ (reference sequence). V lost 5 bases to trimming and J lost 0 bases, with 9 bases between them. Isolated RNA was reverse transcribed in full, so expressed TCRB transcripts were sequenced. Profiling relied on immunoSEQ multiplex PCR, and the TCRdb table lists in-frame clones only, not all of them. The sample consists of under 450,000 clones, roughly 13% of them appearing once. This clone was counted only a few times.

This sequence was found in a young man in good health. The V call is TRBV7-9, the J call TRBJ2-3; D is perhaps TRBD1 (5 bases). What was sequenced was naive CD4+ T cells from blood. DNA of the CDR3: TGTGCCAGCAGCGCCCGACAGAGCACAGATACGCAGTATTTT. Protein sequence: CASSARQSTDTQYF.